The clone carrying this T cell receptor beta chain has only one observation. The antigen is unknown. One end of the junction fails to match germline, which may point to a read error. Noted time point: newly diagnosed GD, antithyroid drugs for less than 3 months. PBMC RNA was the source of the TCR library. The authors built TCR beta libraries using iRepertoire HTBI primers and Arm-PCR of CDR3 regions. TCRdb recomputed calls from the multiplex PCR reads with MiXCR, one row per CDR3 protein. The sample lists roughly 510,000 distinct CDR3 sequences, roughly a sixth occurring once. The CDR3 is 14 amino acids. The V gene's germline CDR1 is SNHLY and CDR2 FYNNEI. This specimen comes from a study of regulatory T cells in long-lasting Graves disease. Study outcomes and limitations: Examination was confined to peripheral blood, excluding thyroid tissue. With persistent disease, TRBV28, TRBJ1-2 and TRBJ2-5 were the favored segments.

These same data were also listed under a study on T cells in Graves' hyperthyroidism and ophthalmopathy. That paper adds: Graves' hyperthyroidism showing no ophthalmopathy progression within 18 months was considered stable.

This TCR was recovered from a man between 18 and 29 years old with Graves disease. The V gene is TRBV2, the J gene TRBJ1-2, with 7 bases aligning to TRBD1. Source: peripheral blood mononuclear cells (PBMCs), taken at new diagnosis, from a patient treated with antithyroid drugs. CDR3 sequence reads: CASREGTAWGGYTF. The CDR3 DNA is TGTGCCAGCAGGGAAGGGACAGCCTGGGGTGGCTACACCTTC.